These 20 T cell receptor beta chains share one sample of origin, sequenced in a study of read filtering for tumor transcriptome and immune sequencing. From roughly 390 ng of RNA, a library with molecular barcoded alpha/delta and beta/gamma adaptors was made. TCRdb reprocessed the reads via MiXCR and lists one record per CDR3 protein. The sample contains some 140,000 distinct CDR3 sequences, roughly an eighth of which appear only once. What was sequenced was a population of CD138-negative cells sorted from bone marrow. The receptor source for this set is a donor at least 40 years old with multiple myeloma.

This chain joins TRBV6-1 and TRBJ1-5; possibly TRBD1 for D (5 bases). Trimming shortened V by 8 bases and J by 3 bases, and 20 bases separated the two germline ends. The CDR3 has 16 amino acids. CDR1 is MNHNS and CDR2 is SASEGT in the germline V gene. The CDR3 bases are TGTGCCAGCCTTTCCAATTCAGGGTTCGACAATCAGCCCCAGCATTTT. Encoded protein: CASLSNSGFDNQPQHF.

There are a few counts of this clonotype. The rearrangement uses TRBV6-5 and TRBJ2-5; a weak D match, TRBD2 (5 bases). The CDR3 is 13 amino acids. The V gene's germline CDR1 is MNHEY and CDR2 SVGAGI. V was clipped by 5 bases and J by 1 base, with 8 bases between them. CDR3 sequence: CASSRRGQETQYF. The DNA of the CDR3 is TGTGCCAGCAGTAGACGGGGCCAAGAGACCCAGTACTTC.

V usage is TRBV29-1 and J usage is TRBJ2-1, with D perhaps TRBD2 (6 bases). Germline CDR1 and CDR2: SQVTM and ANQGSEA. The CDR3 is 12 amino acids. CDR3 DNA: TGCTGTGCAAGGAGGGACTACAATGAGCAGTTCTTC. This gives the protein CCARRDYNEQFF.

This clonotype was detected ten times or more. V and J are TRBV25-1 and TRBJ2-2, with 14 bases that match TRBD2. V shed 1 base, J shed 5 bases, and the junction held 6 bases outside the gene matches. Looked up from germline, CDR1 is MGHDK and CDR2 is SYGVNS. The CDR3 runs to 18 residues. CDR3 in amino acids: CASSESTSGRVWTGELFF. The CDR3 DNA reads TGTGCCAGCAGTGAATCGACTAGCGGGAGGGTGTGGACCGGGGAGCTGTTTTTT.

This clonotype was counted at least ten times. The chain has TRBV5-1 and TRBJ2-1; D uncertain. Per the germline V gene, CDR1 is SGHRS and CDR2 is YFSETQ. Trimming left V 1 base short and J 5 bases short, with 10 bases between. This CDR3 comprises 14 residues. CDR3 in amino acids: CASSLRQGDNEQFF. CDR3 coding DNA: TGCGCCAGCAGCTTGCGACAAGGTGACAATGAGCAGTTCTTC.

At least ten counts were recorded for this clonotype. The chain employs TRBV9 and TRBJ1-1; a possible D gene is TRBD1 (5 bases). Per germline, CDR1 SGDLS and CDR2 YYNGEE. The V and J ends lost 4 bases and 0 bases respectively, with 13 bases between them. The CDR3 length is 15 residues. CDR3 sequence reads: CASSSPGTLNTEAFF. CDR3 DNA sequence: TGTGCCAGCAGCTCTCCCGGGACCTTGAACACTGAAGCTTTCTTT.

This clonotype was detected many times. The gene calls are TRBV7-2 and TRBJ2-5; D gene uncertain. Per germline, CDR1 SGHTA and CDR2 FQGNSA. CDR3 size: 14 residues. V lost 3 bases and J lost 7, with 15 bases in between. CDR3 in amino acids: CASSLEQAWGTQYF. CDR3 nucleotide sequence: TGTGCCAGCAGCTTGGAGCAGGCCTGGGGGACCCAGTACTTC. The full variable domain, with the rest looked up from reference TRBV7-2 and TRBJ2-5, is GAGVSQSPSNKVTEKGKDVELRCDPISGHTALYWYRQSLGQGLEFLIYFQGNSAPDKSGLPSDRFSAERTGGSVSTLTIQRTQQEDSAVYLCASSLEQAWGTQYFGPGTRLLVL.

Worth noting for this clonotype: Given a far larger clone just one base away, this is likely a sequencing read error. This chain connects TRBV7-3 to TRBJ2-1, with TRBD2 matching 10 bases. This CDR3 is built from 16 residues. V shed 2 bases, J shed 10 bases, and the junction held 11 bases outside the gene matches. Per germline, CDR1 SGHTA and CDR2 FQGTGA. CDR3 sequence reads: CASSLVSSGSNVEQFF. The DNA of the CDR3 is TGTGCCAGCAGCTTAGTCTCTAGCGGGAGTAACGTGGAGCAGTTCTTC.

This clonotype was recorded at least ten times. J is TRBJ2-7 and V is TRBV19, with D perhaps TRBD1 or TRBD2 (5 bases each). The ends were cut back, 4 bases at V and 6 bases at J, with 19 bases in the middle. Germline CDR1 and CDR2: LNHDA and SQIVND (reference sequence). This CDR3 spans 15 amino acids. The CDR3 here is CASSTSGTNQIEQYF. In DNA form, the CDR3 reads TGTGCCAGTAGTACCTCAGGGACCAACCAGATCGAGCAGTACTTC.

This clonotype was detected many times. The V and J genes are TRBV7-2 and TRBJ2-1, with D possibly called TRBD1 or TRBD2 (5 bases each). The CDR3 has 11 residues. Deletions cut 5 bases from V and 13 bases from J, with 12 bases between. The germline gives CDR1 SGHTA, CDR2 FQGNSA. CDR3 nucleotides: TGTGCCAGCAGCAAGAGGGACGGCCAGTTCTTC. It is translated as CASSKRDGQFF. Variable domain in full (rest from reference TRBV7-2 and TRBJ2-1): GAGVSQSPSNKVTEKGKDVELRCDPISGHTALYWYRQSLGQGLEFLIYFQGNSAPDKSGLPSDRFSAERTGGSVSTLTIQRTQQEDSAVYLCASSKRDGQFFGPGTRLTVL.

This clonotype was seen many times. The chain couples TRBV7-9 to TRBJ2-1; the D is unclear. Trimming left V 1 base short and J 5 bases short, with 3 bases between. CDR3 length: 12 residues. The V gene's germline CDR1 is SEHNR and CDR2 FQNEAQ (reference sequence). In nucleotides, the CDR3 is TGTGCCAGCAGCTTAGAAGACAATGAGCAGTTCTTC. Its translation: CASSLEDNEQFF.

This clonotype has at least ten counts. This rearrangement joins TRBV6-6 to TRBJ2-7; 8 bases fit TRBD1. The CDR3 contains 15 residues. Germline values: CDR1 MNHNY, CDR2 SVGAGI (reference sequence). V shed 2 bases and J 6 bases; nucleotides not matched to a gene: 9. The CDR3 DNA reads as TGTGCCAGCAGTTACGGCCGACAGGGGCCAGGCGAGCAGTACTTC. This sequence encodes CASSYGRQGPGEQYF.

In this sample, this clonotype turned up many times. V gene TRBV6-2 or TRBV6-3 combines with J gene TRBJ1-1, with a weak D call TRBD1 (6 bases). The CDR3 extends over 14 amino acids. Germline V lookup: CDR1 MNHEY, CDR2 SVGEGT. V gave up 10 bases and J gave up 3 bases, with 18 bases separating them. Here the CDR3 DNA reads TGTGCCACCACGGGGGACATCTTGGACACTGAAGCTTTCTTT. Its protein product is CATTGDILDTEAFF.

This clonotype appeared many times. The J gene is TRBJ2-7, the V gene TRBV7-9; 9 nucleotides line up with TRBD2. The CDR3 is made up of 17 amino acids. Germline V lookup: CDR1 SEHNR, CDR2 FQNEAQ (reference sequence). Trimming removed 5 bases from V and 0 bases from J; junction bases left unmatched: 11. This CDR3 is CASSHSREGRGSYEQYF. DNA for the CDR3: TGTGCCAGCAGCCACTCGCGGGAGGGCCGGGGCTCCTACGAGCAGTACTTC.

This clonotype was observed a handful of times. V is TRBV30 and J is TRBJ1-1; tentatively, D is TRBD1 (6 bases). The V gene's germline CDR1 is GTSNPN and CDR2 SVGIG (reference sequence). Trimming pared 2 bases from V and 7 bases from J, leaving 11 bases between. CDR3 length: 12 amino acids. CDR3 coding DNA: TGTGCCTGGAGTAGGGGACAAAATGAAGCTTTCTTT. Protein product: CAWSRGQNEAFF.

The chain recombines TRBV27 with TRBJ2-3; D is uncertain. The length of the CDR3 is 13 residues. Trimming left V 5 bases short and J 2 bases short, with 8 bases between. Germline-derived CDR1 and CDR2 are MNHEY and SMNVEV (reference sequence). This CDR3 is CASSMGFTDTQYF. CDR3 nucleotides: TGTGCCAGCAGTATGGGCTTCACAGATACGCAGTATTTT.

As for this clonotype: A clone one base away is much larger, so this may be a read error. The CDR3 loop reads CASSPWTSGYEQYF. The DNA for the CDR3 is TGTGCCAGCAGCCCTTGGACTAGCGGGTACGAGCAGTACTTC. The chain combines TRBV27 with TRBJ2-7; 11 bases fit TRBD2. This CDR3 spans 14 amino acids. Germline V gene sequence: CDR1 MNHEY, CDR2 SMNVEV (reference sequence). V lost 6 bases, J lost 4 bases, and 5 bases stayed unmatched.

This clonotype was detected many times. This sequence joins TRBV6-4 and TRBJ2-5, with D perhaps TRBD2 (6 bases). The CDR3 is made up of 15 amino acids. V was clipped by 3 bases and J by 4 bases, with 15 bases between them. Germline CDR1 is MRHNA and CDR2 is SNTAGT. The CDR3 DNA is TGTGCCAGCAGTGAGACGGCTGGGGGGAGAGAGACCCAGTACTTC. Translation: CASSETAGGRETQYF.

This clonotype was observed many times. The chain has TRBV29-1 and TRBJ2-1; D might be TRBD2 (6 bases). The CDR3 loop spans 12 amino acids. Germline-derived CDR1 and CDR2 are SQVTM and ANQGSEA. Trimming cost V 3 bases and J 6 bases, with 9 bases left between them. CDR3 sequence: CSVERDSNEQFF. Here the CDR3 DNA reads TGCAGCGTTGAGAGGGACTCCAATGAGCAGTTCTTC.

The chain combines TRBV11-2 with TRBJ2-5; 11 nucleotides line up with TRBD2. This CDR3 is built from 16 residues. Germline-derived CDR1 and CDR2 are SGHAT and FQNNGV. The ends lost 4 bases at V and 7 bases at J; junction bases unmatched: 11. The CDR3 nucleotides are TGTGCCAGCAGCTCCGGGACTAGCGGAGGGGAAGGGACCCAGTACTTC. It translates to CASSSGTSGGEGTQYF.